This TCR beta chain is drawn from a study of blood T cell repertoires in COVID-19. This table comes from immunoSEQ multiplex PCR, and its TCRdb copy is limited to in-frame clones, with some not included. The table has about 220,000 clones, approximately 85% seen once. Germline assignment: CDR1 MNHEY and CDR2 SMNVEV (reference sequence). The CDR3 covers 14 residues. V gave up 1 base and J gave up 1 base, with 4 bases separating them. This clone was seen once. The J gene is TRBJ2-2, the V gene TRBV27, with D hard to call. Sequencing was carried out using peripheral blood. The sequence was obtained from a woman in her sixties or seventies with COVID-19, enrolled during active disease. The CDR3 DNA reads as TGTGCCAGCAGTTTATACAGGAACACCGGGGAGCTGTTTTTT. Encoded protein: CASSLYRNTGELFF.